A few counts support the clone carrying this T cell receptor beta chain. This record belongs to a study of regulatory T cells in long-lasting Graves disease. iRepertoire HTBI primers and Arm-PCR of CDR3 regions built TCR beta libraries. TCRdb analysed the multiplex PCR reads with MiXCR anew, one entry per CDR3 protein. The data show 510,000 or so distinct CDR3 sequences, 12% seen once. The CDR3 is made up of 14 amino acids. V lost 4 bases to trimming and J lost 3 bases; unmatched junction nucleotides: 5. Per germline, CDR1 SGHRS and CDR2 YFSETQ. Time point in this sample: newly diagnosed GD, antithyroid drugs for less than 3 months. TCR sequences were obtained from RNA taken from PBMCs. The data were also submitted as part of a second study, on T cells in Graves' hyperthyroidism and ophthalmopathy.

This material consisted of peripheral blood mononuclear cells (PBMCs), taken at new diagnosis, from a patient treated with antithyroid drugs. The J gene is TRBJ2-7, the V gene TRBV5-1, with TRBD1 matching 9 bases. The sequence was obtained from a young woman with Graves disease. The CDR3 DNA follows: TGCGCCAGCAGCCATGGGACAGGGATCTACGAGCAGTACTTC. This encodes CASSHGTGIYEQYF.